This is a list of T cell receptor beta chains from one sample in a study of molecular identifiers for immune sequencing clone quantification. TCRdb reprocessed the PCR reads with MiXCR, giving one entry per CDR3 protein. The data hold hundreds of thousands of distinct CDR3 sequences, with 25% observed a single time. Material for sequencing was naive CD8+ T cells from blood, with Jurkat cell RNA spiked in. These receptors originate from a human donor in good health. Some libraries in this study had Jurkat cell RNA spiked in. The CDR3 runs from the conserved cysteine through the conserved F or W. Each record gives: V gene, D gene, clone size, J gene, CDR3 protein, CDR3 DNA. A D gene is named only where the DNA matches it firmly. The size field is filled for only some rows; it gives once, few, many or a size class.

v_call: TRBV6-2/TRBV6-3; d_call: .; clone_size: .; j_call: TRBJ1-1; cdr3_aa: CASGYVGFVTMNTEAFF; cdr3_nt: TGTGCCAGCGGTTATGTGGGGTTCGTTACAATGAACACTGAAGCTTTCTTT
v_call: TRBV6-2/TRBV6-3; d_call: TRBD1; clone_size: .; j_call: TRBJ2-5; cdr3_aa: CASSYSTGDVETQYF; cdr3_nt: TGTGCCAGCAGTTACTCGACAGGGGATGTGGAGACCCAGTACTTC
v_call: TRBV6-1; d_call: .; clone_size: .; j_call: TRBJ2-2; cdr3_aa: CASRPPAVAGELLF; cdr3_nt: TGTGCCAGCAGGCCCCCAGCCGTGGCCGGGGAGCTGCTTTTT
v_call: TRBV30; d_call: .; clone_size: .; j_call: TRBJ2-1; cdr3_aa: CAWSVSGTYNEQFF; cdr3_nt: TGTGCCTGGAGTGTAAGCGGAACCTACAATGAGCAGTTCTTC
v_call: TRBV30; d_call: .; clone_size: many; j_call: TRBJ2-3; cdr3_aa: CAWTPESTDTQYF; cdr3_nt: TGTGCCTGGACCCCCGAGAGCACAGATACGCAGTATTTT
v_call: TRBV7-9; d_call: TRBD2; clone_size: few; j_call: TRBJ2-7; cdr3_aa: CASSVSSGRVIEQYF; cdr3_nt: TGTGCCAGCAGCGTTTCTAGCGGGAGGGTTATCGAGCAGTACTTC
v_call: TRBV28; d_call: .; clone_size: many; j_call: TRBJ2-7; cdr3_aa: CASRRASHYEQYF; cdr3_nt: TGTGCCAGCAGAAGGGCTAGCCACTACGAGCAGTACTTC
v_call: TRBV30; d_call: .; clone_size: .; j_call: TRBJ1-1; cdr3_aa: CAWSLPTEAFF; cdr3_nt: TGTGCCTGGAGTCTCCCTACTGAAGCTTTCTTT
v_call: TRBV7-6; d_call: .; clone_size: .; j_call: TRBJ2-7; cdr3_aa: CASSSYREGSSYAQYF; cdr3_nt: TGTGCCAGCAGCTCCTACAGGGAAGGGAGCTCCTACGCGCAGTACTTC
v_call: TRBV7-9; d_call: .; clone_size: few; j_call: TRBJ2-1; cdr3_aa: CASSLGAGLSYNEQFF; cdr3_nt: TGTGCCAGCAGCTTAGGCGCGGGTCTGTCCTACAATGAGCAGTTCTTC
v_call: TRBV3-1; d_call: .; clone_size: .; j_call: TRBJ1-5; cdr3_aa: CASSQAANREPQHF; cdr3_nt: TGTGCCAGCAGCCAAGCCGCAAACAGGGAGCCCCAGCATTTT
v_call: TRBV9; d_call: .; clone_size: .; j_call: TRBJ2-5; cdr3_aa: CASSVDSTKRSRGETQYF; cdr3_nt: TGTGCCAGCAGCGTAGACAGTACCAAGAGGAGCCGGGGGGAGACCCAGTACTTC
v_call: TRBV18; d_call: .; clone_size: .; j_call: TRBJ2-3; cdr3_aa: CASSPPFGTNADTQYF; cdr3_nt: TGTGCCAGCTCACCACCTTTCGGGACAAACGCAGATACGCAGTATTTT
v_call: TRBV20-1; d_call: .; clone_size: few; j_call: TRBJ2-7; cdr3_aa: CSARDSNYEQYF; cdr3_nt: TGCAGTGCTAGGGACAGCAACTACGAGCAGTACTTC
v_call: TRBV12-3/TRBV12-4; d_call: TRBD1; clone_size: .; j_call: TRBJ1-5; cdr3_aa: CASGRGRGGSNQPQHF; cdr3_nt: TGTGCCAGCGGGAGGGGCAGGGGGGGAAGCAATCAGCCCCAGCATTTT
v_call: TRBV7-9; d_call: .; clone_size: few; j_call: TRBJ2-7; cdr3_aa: CASTSIHYEQYF; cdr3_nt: TGTGCCAGCACCTCAATTCACTACGAGCAGTACTTC
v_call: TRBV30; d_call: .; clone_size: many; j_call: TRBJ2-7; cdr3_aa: CAWSVGQISYEQYF; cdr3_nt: TGTGCCTGGAGTGTAGGACAGATATCCTACGAGCAGTACTTC
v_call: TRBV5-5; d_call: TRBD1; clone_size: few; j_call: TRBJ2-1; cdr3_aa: CASSWDRGNNEQFF; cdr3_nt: TGTGCCAGCAGCTGGGACAGGGGGAACAATGAGCAGTTCTTC
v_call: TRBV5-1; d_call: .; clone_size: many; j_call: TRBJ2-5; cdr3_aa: CASTPSGDLLLETQYF; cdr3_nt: TGCGCCAGCACCCCTTCCGGGGACCTACTGCTCGAGACCCAGTACTTC
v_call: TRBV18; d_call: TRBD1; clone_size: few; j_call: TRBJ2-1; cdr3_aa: CASSPPGQGRGEQFF; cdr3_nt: TGTGCCAGCTCTCCACCGGGACAGGGTCGAGGTGAGCAGTTCTTC
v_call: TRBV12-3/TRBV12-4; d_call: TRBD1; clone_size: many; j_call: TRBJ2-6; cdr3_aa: CASSFTGTGKRSGANVLTF; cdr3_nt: TGTGCCAGCAGTTTTACCGGGACAGGGAAGAGGTCTGGGGCCAACGTCCTGACTTTC